The rows below give T cell receptor beta chains drawn from one sample of a study of T cells in Graves' hyperthyroidism and ophthalmopathy. TCRdb used MiXCR to reprocess the multiplex PCR reads, holding one entry per CDR3 protein. The data hold around 500,000 distinct CDR3 sequences, with about 16% observed a single time. Input material: blood. The receptors originated from a woman in her 30s with Graves' ophthalmopathy. Both conserved end residues are part of each CDR3.

j_call v_call cdr3_length cdr3_aa
TRBJ2-7 TRBV4-3 15 CASSQTVVSSYEQYF
TRBJ2-1 TRBV7-8 15 CASSLGASGRTEQFF
TRBJ2-3 TRBV19 16 CASSIGMGGHTDTQYF
TRBJ2-3 TRBV5-1 17 CASSLYLTSGNRDTQYF
TRBJ1-4 TRBV6-1 14 CASSPRGVDEKLFF
TRBJ1-4 TRBV5-8 15 CASSSHRDTNEKLFF
TRBJ2-3 TRBV27 17 CASSPGTSGRITDTQYF
TRBJ2-1 TRBV18 16 CASSPEKLGIYNEQFF
TRBJ2-7 TRBV5-1 14 CASSLGTGVYEQYF
TRBJ2-7 TRBV12-3/TRBV12-4 13 CASSLSHTGDQYF
TRBJ2-1 TRBV12-3/TRBV12-4 18 CASSLLASSGRYYNEQFF
TRBJ2-3 TRBV7-3 14 CASSRGSRTDTQYF
TRBJ1-5 TRBV2 16 CASAPGWSRSNQPQHF
TRBJ1-1 TRBV14 14 CASSHDGRFTEAFF
TRBJ2-7 TRBV20-1 13 CSATGTRAYEQYF
TRBJ2-2 TRBV7-9 15 CASSLNTGGVGELFF
TRBJ1-1 TRBV2 14 CASKGDGLNTEAFF
TRBJ2-7 TRBV27 14 CASSLSGGVLEQYF
TRBJ2-7 TRBV28 15 CASSLWAGGDYEQYF
TRBJ2-5 TRBV30 14 CAWIAGIFGETQYF
TRBJ1-1 TRBV27 14 CASRGQTGYTEAFF
TRBJ2-5 TRBV28 16 CASSTGSSGSWETQYF
TRBJ2-5 TRBV28 16 CASSHLIKGGQETQYF
TRBJ2-7 TRBV6-2/TRBV6-3 17 CASSYRTTPPRYYEQYF
TRBJ1-5 TRBV7-2 14 CASSIKGTGVPQHF
TRBJ2-7 TRBV30 15 CAWSVIGRGRTVQYF
TRBJ1-1 TRBV7-2 12 CASSLVTPEAFF
TRBJ2-1 TRBV6-2/TRBV6-3 16 CASSYGLAGGLNEQFF
TRBJ2-1 TRBV7-2 20 CASSLLGGSRLAPKGNEQFF
TRBJ2-1 TRBV28 13 CASSFAGVGEQFF
TRBJ1-4 TRBV7-9 14 CASSSRVTDEKLFF
TRBJ2-3 TRBV6-1 18 CASSEMGRGREGRDTQYF
TRBJ2-1 TRBV6-2/TRBV6-3 17 CASSSPGLADFYNEQFF
TRBJ2-1 TRBV5-1 13 CASMSPAGNEQFF
TRBJ1-5 TRBV28 16 CVCSRRGQGGNQPQHF
TRBJ2-2 TRBV5-4 17 CASSLDPPGEDTGELFF
TRBJ2-7 TRBV11-2 15 CASSFGTGATYEQYF
TRBJ1-2 TRBV6-1 13 CASSGDGYYGYTF
TRBJ1-5 TRBV2 13 CASKGRANQPQHF
TRBJ1-5 TRBV19 16 CASRNQGTSSNQPQHF
TRBJ2-5 TRBV11-2 13 CASRTGSQETQYF
TRBJ2-7 TRBV7-8 16 CASSLGGRGAAHEQYF
TRBJ2-1 TRBV20-1 17 CSARDHRLASSYNEQFF
TRBJ2-1 TRBV28 17 CASSLGLIAVSYNEQFF
TRBJ2-7 TRBV3-1 14 CASSQDRAAYEQYF
TRBJ1-6 TRBV4-3 15 CASSPRAEDGSPLHF
TRBJ1-4 TRBV9 15 CASSVSGADNEKLFF
TRBJ2-7 TRBV5-6 13 CASMSTDSYEQYF
TRBJ2-1 TRBV12-3/TRBV12-4 20 CASSFGSGSFLSWSYNEQFF
TRBJ1-4 TRBV6-4 15 CASISKTHTWEKLFF
TRBJ1-1 TRBV28 14 CASRTEGRRFEAFF
TRBJ2-7 TRBV6-1 14 CASSDYREVSEQYF